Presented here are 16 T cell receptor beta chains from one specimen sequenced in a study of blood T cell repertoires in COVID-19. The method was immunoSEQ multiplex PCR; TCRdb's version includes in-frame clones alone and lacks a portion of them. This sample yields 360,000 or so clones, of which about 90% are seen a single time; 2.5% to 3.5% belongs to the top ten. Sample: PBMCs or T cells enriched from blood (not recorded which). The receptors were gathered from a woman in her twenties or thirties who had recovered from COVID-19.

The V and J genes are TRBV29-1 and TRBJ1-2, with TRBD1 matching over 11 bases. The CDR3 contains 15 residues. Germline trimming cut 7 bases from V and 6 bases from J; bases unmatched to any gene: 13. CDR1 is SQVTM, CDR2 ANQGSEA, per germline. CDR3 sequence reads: CSAGREDRGPDGYTF. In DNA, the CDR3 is TGCAGCGCTGGCCGGGAGGACAGGGGGCCCGATGGCTACACCTTC.

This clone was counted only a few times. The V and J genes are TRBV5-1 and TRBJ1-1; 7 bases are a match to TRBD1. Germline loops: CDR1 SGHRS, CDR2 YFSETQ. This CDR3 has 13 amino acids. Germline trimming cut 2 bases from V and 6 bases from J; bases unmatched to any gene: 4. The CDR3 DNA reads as TGCGCCAGCAGCTTTCAGGGGGGCTCTGAAGCTTTCTTT. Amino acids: CASSFQGGSEAFF. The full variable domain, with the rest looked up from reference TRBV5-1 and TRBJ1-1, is KAGVTQTPRYLIKTRGQQVTLSCSPISGHRSVSWYQQTPGQGLQFLFEYFSETQRNKGNFPGRFSGRQFSNSRSEMNVSTLELGDSALYLCASSFQGGSEAFFGQGTRLTVV.

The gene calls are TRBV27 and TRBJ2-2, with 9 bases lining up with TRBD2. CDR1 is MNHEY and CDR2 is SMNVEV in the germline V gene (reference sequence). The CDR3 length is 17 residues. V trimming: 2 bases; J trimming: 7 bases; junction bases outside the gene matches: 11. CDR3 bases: TGTGCCAGCAGTTTAATGGGGCGGGGGGGCCGGAACGGGGAGCTGTTTTTT. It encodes CASSLMGRGGRNGELFF.

CDR3: CASSLKTTGGPEKLFF. The CDR3 region has the DNA TGCGCCAGCAGCCTTAAGACGACAGGAGGCCCTGAAAAACTGTTTTTT. The gene calls are TRBV5-1 and TRBJ1-4, with a possible D match to TRBD1 (6 bases). The V gene's germline CDR1 is SGHRS and CDR2 YFSETQ. This CDR3 is built from 16 residues. The V gene lost 4 bases and the J gene lost 7 bases, with 20 bases spanning the gap.

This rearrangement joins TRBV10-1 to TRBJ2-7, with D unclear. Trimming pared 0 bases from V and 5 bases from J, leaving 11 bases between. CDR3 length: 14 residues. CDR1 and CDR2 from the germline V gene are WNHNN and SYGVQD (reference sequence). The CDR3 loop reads CASSESSQSHEQYF. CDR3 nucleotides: TGCGCCAGCAGTGAGTCGAGCCAATCCCACGAGCAGTACTTC.

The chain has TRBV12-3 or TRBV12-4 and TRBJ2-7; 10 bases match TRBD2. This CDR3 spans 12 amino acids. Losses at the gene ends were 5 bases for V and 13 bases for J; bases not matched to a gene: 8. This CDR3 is CASSRLAGGPYF. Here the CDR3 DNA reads TGTGCCAGCAGTCGACTAGCGGGTGGCCCTTACTTC.

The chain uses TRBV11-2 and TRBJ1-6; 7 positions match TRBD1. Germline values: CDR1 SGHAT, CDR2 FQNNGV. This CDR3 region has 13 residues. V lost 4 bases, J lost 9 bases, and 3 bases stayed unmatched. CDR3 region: CASSSDRVSPLHF. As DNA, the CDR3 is TGTGCCAGCAGCTCTGACAGGGTTTCACCCCTCCACTTT. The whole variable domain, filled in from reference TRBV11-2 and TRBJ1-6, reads EAGVAQSPRYKIIEKRQSVAFWCNPISGHATLYWYQQILGQGPKLLIQFQNNGVVDDSQLPKDRFSAERLKGVDSTLKIQPAKLEDSAVYLCASSSDRVSPLHFGNGTRLTVT.

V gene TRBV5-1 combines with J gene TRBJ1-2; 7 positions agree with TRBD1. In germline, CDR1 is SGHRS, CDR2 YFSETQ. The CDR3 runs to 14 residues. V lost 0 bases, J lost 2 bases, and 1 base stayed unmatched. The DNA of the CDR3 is TGCGCCAGCAGCTTGGAGGACAGGAACTATGGCTACACCTTC. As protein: CASSLEDRNYGYTF.

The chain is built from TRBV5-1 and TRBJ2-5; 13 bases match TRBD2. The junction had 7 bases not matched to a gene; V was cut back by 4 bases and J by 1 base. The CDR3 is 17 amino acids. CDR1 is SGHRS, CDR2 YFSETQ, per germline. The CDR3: CASSVGTSGNLQETQYF. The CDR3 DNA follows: TGCGCCAGCAGCGTGGGGACTAGCGGGAACCTCCAAGAGACCCAGTACTTC. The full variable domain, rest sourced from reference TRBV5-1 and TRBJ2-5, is KAGVTQTPRYLIKTRGQQVTLSCSPISGHRSVSWYQQTPGQGLQFLFEYFSETQRNKGNFPGRFSGRQFSNSRSEMNVSTLELGDSALYLCASSVGTSGNLQETQYFGPGTRLLVL.

This CDR3 is CASSYPPTYEQYF. The CDR3 coding sequence is TGTGCCAGCAGTTACCCCCCAACCTACGAGCAGTACTTC. The rearrangement uses TRBV6-5 and TRBJ2-7; D is undetermined. The CDR3 loop spans 13 amino acids. Germline-derived CDR1 and CDR2 are MNHEY and SVGAGI. The ends were cut back, 2 bases at V and 2 bases at J, with 7 bases in the middle.

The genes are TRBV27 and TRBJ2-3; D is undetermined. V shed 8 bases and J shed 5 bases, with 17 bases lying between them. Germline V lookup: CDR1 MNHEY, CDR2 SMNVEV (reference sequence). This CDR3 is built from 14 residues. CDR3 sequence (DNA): TGTGCCAGCGCCTTGGTTACCCCCGGAGATACGCAGTATTTT. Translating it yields CASALVTPGDTQYF.

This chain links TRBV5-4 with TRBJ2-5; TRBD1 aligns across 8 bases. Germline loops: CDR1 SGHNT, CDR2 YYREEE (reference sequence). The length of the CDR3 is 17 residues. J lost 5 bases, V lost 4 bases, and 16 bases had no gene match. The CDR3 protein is CASSPQSPQGARETQYF. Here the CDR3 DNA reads TGTGCCAGCAGCCCCCAAAGTCCCCAGGGGGCCCGGGAGACCCAGTACTTC.

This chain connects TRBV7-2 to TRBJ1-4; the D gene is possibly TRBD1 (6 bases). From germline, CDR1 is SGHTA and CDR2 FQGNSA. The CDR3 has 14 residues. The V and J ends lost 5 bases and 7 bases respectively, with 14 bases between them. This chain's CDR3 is CASSLTGSGEKLFF. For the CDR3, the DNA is TGTGCCAGCAGCCTCACAGGGAGTGGTGAAAAACTGTTTTTT.

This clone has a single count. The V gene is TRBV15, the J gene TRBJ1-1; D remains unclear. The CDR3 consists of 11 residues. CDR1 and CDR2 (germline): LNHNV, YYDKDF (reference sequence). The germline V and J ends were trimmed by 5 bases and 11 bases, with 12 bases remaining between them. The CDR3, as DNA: TGTGCCACCAGCTCCGTCGGCGGGGCTTTCTTT. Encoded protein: CATSSVGGAFF. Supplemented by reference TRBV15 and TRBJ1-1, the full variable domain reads DAMVIQNPRYQVTQFGKPVTLSCSQTLNHNVMYWYQQKSSQAPKLLFHYYDKDFNNEADTPDNFQSRRPNTSFCFLDIRSPGLGDTAMYLCATSSVGGAFFGQGTRLTVV.

The CDR3 loop is CASRLPGVNEQYF. The CDR3, as DNA: TGTGCCAGCAGGCTTCCAGGGGTGAACGAGCAGTACTTC. The V and J genes are TRBV6-5 and TRBJ2-7, with TRBD1 as a possible D gene (6 bases). Per germline, CDR1 MNHEY and CDR2 SVGAGI. V was shortened by 6 bases and J by 5 bases, with 14 bases between the two germline ends. The CDR3 runs 13 residues.

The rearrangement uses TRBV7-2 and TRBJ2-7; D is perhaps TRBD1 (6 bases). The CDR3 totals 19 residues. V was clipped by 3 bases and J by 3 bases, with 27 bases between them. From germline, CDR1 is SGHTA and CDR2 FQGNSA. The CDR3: CASSFERLRQDERDYEQYF. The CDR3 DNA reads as TGTGCCAGCAGCTTCGAACGCCTTAGACAGGATGAGAGGGACTACGAGCAGTACTTC.